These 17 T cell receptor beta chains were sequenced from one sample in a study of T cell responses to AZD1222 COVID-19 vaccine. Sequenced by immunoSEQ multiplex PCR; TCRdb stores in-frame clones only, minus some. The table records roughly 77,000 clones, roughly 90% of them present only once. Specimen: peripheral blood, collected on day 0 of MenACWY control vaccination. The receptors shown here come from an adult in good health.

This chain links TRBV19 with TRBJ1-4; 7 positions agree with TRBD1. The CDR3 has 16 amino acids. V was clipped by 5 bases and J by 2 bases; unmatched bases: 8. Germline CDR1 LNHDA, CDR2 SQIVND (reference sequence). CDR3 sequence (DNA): TGTGCCAGTAGTCCCCCAGGGGGATACACTAATGAAAAACTGTTTTTT. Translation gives CASSPPGGYTNEKLFF.

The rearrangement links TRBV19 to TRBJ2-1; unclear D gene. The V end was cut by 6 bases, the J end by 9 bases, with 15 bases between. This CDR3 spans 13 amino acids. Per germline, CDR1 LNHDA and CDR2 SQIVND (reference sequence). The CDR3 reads CASSDSGFGEQFF. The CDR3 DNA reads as TGTGCCAGTAGCGACTCGGGCTTCGGTGAGCAGTTCTTC.

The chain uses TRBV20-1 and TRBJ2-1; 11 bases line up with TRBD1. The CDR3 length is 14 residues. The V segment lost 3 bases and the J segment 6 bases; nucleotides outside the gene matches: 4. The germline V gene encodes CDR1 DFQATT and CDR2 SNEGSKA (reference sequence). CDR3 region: CSASWDRGGNEQFF. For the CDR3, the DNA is TGCAGTGCTAGTTGGGACAGGGGGGGCAATGAGCAGTTCTTC.

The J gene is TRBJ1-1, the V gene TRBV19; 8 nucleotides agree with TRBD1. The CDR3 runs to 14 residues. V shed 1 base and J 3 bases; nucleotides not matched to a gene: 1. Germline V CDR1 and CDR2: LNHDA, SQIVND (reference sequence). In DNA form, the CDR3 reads TGTGCCAGTAGTATAGGACAGGGGTACACTGAAGCTTTCTTT. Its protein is CASSIGQGYTEAFF.

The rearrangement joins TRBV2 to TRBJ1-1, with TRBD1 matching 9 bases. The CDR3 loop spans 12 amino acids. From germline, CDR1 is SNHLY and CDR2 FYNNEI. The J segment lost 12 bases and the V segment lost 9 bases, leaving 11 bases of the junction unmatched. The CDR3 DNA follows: TGTGCCAGTAAACAGGGGGCGAGTGTAACTTTCTTT. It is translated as CASKQGASVTFF.

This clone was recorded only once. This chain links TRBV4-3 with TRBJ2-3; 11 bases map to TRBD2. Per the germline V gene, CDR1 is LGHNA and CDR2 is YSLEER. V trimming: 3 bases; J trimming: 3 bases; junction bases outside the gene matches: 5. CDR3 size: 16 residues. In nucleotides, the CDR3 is TGCGCCAGCAGCCAGACGACTAGCGGGGCTACAGATACGCAGTATTTT. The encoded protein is CASSQTTSGATDTQYF.

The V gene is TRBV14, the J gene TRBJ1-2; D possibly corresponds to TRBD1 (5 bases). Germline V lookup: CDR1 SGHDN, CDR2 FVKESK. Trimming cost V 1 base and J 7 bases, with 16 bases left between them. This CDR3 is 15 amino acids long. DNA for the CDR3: TGTGCCAGCAGCCAAGGGCCGGGGCGGGTTTCTGGCTACACCTTC. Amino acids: CASSQGPGRVSGYTF.

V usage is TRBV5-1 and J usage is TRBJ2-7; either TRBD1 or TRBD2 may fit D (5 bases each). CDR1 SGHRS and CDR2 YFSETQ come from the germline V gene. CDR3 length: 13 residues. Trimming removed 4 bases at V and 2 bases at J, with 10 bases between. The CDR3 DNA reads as TGCGCCAGCAGCCGGGACCCAACCTACGAGCAGTACTTC. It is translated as CASSRDPTYEQYF.

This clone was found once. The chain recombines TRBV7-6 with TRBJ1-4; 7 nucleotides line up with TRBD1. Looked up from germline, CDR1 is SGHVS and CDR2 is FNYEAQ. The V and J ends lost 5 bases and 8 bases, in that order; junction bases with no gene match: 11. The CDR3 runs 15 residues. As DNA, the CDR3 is TGTGCCAGCAGCCAGAGGGGAGGGGGCGAGGAAAAACTGTTTTTT. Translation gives CASSQRGGGEEKLFF.

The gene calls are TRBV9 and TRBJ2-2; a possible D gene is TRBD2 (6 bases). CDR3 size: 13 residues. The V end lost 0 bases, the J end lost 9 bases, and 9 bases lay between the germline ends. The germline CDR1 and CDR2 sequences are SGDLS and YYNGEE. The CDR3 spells CASSVGGGRELFF. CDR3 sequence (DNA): TGTGCCAGCAGCGTAGGAGGCGGGAGGGAGCTGTTTTTT.

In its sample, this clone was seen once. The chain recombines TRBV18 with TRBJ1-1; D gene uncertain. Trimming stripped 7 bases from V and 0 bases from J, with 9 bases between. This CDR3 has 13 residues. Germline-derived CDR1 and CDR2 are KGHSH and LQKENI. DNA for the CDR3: TGTGCCAGCTTGGGCCAGATGAACACTGAAGCTTTCTTT. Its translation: CASLGQMNTEAFF.

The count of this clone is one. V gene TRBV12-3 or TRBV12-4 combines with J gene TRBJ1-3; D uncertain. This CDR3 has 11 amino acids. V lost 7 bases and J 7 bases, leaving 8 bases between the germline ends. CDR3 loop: CASTPGNTIYF. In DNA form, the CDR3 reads TGTGCCAGCACCCCCGGGAACACCATATATTTT.

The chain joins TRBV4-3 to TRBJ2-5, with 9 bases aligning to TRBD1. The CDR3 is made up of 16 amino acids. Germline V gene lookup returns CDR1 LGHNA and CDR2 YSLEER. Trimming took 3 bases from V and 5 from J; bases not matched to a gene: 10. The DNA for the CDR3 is TGCGCCAGCAGCCAGAATCCGGGACAGGGAATGGAGACCCAGTACTTC. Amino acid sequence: CASSQNPGQGMETQYF.

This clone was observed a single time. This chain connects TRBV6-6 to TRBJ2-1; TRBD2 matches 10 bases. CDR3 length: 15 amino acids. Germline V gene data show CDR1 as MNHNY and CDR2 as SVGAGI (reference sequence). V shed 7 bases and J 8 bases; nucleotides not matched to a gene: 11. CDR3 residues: CASTEGLAVRDEQFF. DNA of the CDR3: TGTGCCAGCACCGAAGGACTAGCGGTAAGAGATGAGCAGTTCTTC.

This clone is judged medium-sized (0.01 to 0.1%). For the CDR3, the DNA is TGCGCCAGCAGCTTAAAAGGACCCTACGAGCAGTACTTC. This codes for CASSLKGPYEQYF. J is TRBJ2-7 and V is TRBV5-1; unclear D gene. Germline CDR1 SGHRS, CDR2 YFSETQ. The V and J ends lost 2 bases and 2 bases respectively, with 8 bases between them. The CDR3 is made up of 13 amino acids.

The CDR3: CASSLKRAGEAFF. The CDR3 DNA is TGTGCCAGCAGTCTAAAACGGGCGGGTGAAGCTTTCTTT. This chain joins TRBV12-3 or TRBV12-4 and TRBJ1-1; no firm D call. CDR3 length: 13 residues. Trimming removed 5 bases at V and 7 bases at J, with 14 bases between.

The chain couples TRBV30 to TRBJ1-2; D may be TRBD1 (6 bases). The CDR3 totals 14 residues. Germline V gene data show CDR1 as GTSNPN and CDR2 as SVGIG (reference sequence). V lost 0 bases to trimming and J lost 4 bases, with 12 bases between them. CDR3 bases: TGTGCCTGGAGTGTACAAGGAGGGGGCTATGGCTACACCTTC. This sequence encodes CAWSVQGGGYGYTF.